The 4 T cell receptor beta chains in this list originate from one sample, sequenced in a study of CD8+CD57+ T cells in acquired aplastic anemia (dated by TCRdb to the late 2010s). Reads for this sample came from an Illumina HiSeq 2000. TCR beta VDJ combination and CDR3 sequence profiling used genomic DNA as the template. TCRdb ran its own pipeline on the public reads, namely fastp trimming at Q25 and MiXCR clone calling, and kept in-frame beta chains. Rows are combined by CDR3 protein, so each entry shows the most common genes and DNA. The sample records approximately 200,000 distinct CDR3 sequences, approximately 49% of which are singletons. Around a sixth of the sample comes from the top ten. Sequencing used sorted CD4+, CD8+, or CD8+CD57+ T cells (not recorded which) from PBMCs. These receptor sequences come from a human donor in good health, serving as a control.

The chain uses TRBV20-1 and TRBJ1-1; 8 bases are a match to TRBD1. With V trimmed by 0 bases and J by 6 bases, 12 bases remained unmatched. The CDR3 contains 16 residues. The germline gives CDR1 DFQATT, CDR2 SNEGSKA (reference sequence). In nucleotides, the CDR3 is TGCAGTGCTAGAGATGGTGGCGGACAGGGAATGGCTGAAGCTTTCTTT. Encoded protein: CSARDGGGQGMAEAFF.

About this clonotype: The junction departs from the called germline gene at one end, perhaps through a read error. The CDR3 protein is CASSIAASTGGPDF. Written as DNA, the CDR3 is TGTGCCAGCAGCATCGCCGCGAGCACAGGGGGGCCCGACTTC. The chain has TRBV7-2 and TRBJ1-2, with 8 bases that match TRBD1. This CDR3 is built from 14 residues. CDR1 is SGHTA, CDR2 FQGNSA, per germline.

The CDR3 DNA reads TGTGCCAGCAGCGTCGGGGACGGAGATACGCAGTATTTT. Protein product: CASSVGDGDTQYF. This sequence joins TRBV5-6 and TRBJ2-3; either TRBD1 or TRBD2 may supply D (5 bases each). CDR3 length: 13 amino acids. Trimming pared 4 bases from V and 5 bases from J, leaving 11 bases between. Germline V gene sequence: CDR1 SGHDT, CDR2 YYEEEE.

There are many counts of this clonotype. This rearrangement joins TRBV20-1 to TRBJ1-5; no firm D call. Trimming cost V 3 bases and J 7 bases, with 10 bases left between them. This CDR3 is 12 amino acids long. Germline V gene sequence: CDR1 DFQATT, CDR2 SNEGSKA (reference sequence). This CDR3 reads CSASNSGQPQHF. Written as DNA, the CDR3 is TGCAGTGCTAGCAACAGTGGACAGCCCCAGCATTTT.